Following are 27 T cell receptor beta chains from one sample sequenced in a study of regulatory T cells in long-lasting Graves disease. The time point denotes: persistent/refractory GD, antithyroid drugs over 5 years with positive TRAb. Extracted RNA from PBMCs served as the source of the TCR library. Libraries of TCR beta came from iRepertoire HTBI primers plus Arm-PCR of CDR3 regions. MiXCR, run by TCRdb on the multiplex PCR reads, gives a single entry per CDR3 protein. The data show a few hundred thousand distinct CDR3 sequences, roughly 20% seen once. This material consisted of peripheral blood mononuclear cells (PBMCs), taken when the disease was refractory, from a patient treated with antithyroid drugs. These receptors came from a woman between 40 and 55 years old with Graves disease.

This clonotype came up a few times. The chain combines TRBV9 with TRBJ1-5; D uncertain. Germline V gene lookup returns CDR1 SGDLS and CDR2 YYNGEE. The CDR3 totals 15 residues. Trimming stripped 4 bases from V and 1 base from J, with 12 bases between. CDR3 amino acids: CASSSTDGSNQPQHF. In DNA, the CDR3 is TGTGCCAGCAGCTCTACTGACGGGAGCAATCAGCCCCAGCATTTT.

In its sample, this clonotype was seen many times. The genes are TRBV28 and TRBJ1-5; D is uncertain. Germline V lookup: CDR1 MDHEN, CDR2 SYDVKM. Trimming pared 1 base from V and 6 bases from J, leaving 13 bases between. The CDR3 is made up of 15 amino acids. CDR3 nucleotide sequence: TGTGCCAGCAGTTTATTGGCGAATAACGGTCAGCCCCAGCATTTT. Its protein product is CASSLLANNGQPQHF.

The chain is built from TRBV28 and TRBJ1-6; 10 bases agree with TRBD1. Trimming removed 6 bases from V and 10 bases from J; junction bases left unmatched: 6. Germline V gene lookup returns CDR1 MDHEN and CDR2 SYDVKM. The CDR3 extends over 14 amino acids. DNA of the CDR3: TGTGCCAGCAGCATAGGGACAGGGGTCTCACCCCTCCACTTT. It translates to CASSIGTGVSPLHF.

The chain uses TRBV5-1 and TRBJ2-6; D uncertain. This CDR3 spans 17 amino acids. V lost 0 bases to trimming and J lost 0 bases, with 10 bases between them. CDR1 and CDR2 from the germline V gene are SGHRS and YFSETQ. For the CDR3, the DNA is TGCGCCAGCAGCTTGGAAGGCTTAACCTCTGGGGCCAACGTCCTGACTTTC. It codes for CASSLEGLTSGANVLTF. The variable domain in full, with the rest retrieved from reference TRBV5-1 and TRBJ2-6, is KAGVTQTPRYLIKTRGQQVTLSCSPISGHRSVSWYQQTPGQGLQFLFEYFSETQRNKGNFPGRFSGRQFSNSRSEMNVSTLELGDSALYLCASSLEGLTSGANVLTFGAGSRLTVL.

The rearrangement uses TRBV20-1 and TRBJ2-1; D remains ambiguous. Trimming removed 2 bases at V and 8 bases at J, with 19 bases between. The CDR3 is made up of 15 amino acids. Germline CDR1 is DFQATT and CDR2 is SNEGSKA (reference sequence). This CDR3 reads CSARPPKGYGDEQFF. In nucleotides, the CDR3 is TGCAGTGCTAGACCTCCGAAAGGTTATGGCGATGAGCAGTTCTTC.

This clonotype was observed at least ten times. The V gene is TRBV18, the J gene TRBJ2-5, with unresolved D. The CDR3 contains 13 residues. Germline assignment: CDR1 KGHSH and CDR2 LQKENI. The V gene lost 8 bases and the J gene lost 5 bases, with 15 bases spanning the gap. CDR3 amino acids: CASRPGSWETQYF. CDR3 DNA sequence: TGTGCCAGCCGACCCGGCTCCTGGGAGACCCAGTACTTC. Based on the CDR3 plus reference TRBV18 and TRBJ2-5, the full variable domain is NAGVMQNPRHLVRRRGQEARLRCSPMKGHSHVYWYRQLPEEGLKFMVYLQKENIIDESGMPKERFSAEFPKEGPSILRIQQVVRGDSAAYFCASRPGSWETQYFGPGTRLLVL.

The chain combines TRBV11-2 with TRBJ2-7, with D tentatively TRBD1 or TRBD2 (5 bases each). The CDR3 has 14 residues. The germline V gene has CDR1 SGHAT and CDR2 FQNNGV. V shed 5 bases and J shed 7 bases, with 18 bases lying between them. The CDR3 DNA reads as TGTGCCAGCAGCCCCCGGACCGGGACGTGGGAGCAGTACTTC. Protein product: CASSPRTGTWEQYF.

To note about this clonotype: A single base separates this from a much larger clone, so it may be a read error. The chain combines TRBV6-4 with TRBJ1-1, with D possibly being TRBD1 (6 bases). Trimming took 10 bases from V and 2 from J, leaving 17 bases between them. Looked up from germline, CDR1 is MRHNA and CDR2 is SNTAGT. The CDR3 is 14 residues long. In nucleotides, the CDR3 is TGTGCCACAGACGTACGGGGGGCAAACACTGAAGCTTTCTTT. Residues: CATDVRGANTEAFF.

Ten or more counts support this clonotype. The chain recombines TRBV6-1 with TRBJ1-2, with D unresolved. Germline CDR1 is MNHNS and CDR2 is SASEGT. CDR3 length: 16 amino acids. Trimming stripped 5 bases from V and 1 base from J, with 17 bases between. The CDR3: CASSTTNSGINYGYTF. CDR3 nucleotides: TGTGCCAGCAGTACAACGAATTCGGGGATTAACTATGGCTACACCTTC.

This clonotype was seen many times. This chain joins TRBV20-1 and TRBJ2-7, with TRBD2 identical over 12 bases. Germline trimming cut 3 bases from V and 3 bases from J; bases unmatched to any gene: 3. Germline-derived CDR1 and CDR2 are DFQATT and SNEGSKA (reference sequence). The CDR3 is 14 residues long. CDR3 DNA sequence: TGCAGTGCTAGGCTACTAGCGGGGGGCTACGAGCAGTACTTC. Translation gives CSARLLAGGYEQYF.

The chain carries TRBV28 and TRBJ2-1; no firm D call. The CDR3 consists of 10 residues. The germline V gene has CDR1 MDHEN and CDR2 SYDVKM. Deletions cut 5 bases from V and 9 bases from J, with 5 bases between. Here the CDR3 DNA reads TGTGCCAGCAGTGGACGTGAGCAGTTCTTC. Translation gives CASSGREQFF.

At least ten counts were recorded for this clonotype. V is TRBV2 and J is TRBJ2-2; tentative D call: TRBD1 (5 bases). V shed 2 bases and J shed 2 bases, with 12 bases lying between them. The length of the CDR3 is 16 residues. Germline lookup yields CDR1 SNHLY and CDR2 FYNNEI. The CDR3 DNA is TGTGCCAGCAGTGAAATGGGGCTCTCTAACACCGGGGAGCTGTTTTTT. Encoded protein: CASSEMGLSNTGELFF.

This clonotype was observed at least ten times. The CDR3 loop is CASRQGGMNTEAFF. The DNA of the CDR3 is TGTGCCAGCAGACAGGGTGGCATGAACACTGAAGCTTTCTTT. The V and J genes are TRBV2 and TRBJ1-1; possibly TRBD1 for D (6 bases). The length of the CDR3 is 14 residues. Trimming removed 6 bases from V and 0 bases from J, with 11 bases in between. The germline V gene has CDR1 SNHLY and CDR2 FYNNEI.

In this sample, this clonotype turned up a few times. CDR3 nucleotides: TGCGCCAGCAGCACCCAACTAGTGAGCGGGGAGCTGTTTTTT. Protein: CASSTQLVSGELFF. The chain combines TRBV4-1 with TRBJ2-2; D possibly corresponds to TRBD2 (5 bases). The CDR3 has 14 amino acids. From germline, CDR1 is MGHRA and CDR2 YSYEKL. Trimming took 5 bases from V and 7 from J, leaving 14 bases between them.

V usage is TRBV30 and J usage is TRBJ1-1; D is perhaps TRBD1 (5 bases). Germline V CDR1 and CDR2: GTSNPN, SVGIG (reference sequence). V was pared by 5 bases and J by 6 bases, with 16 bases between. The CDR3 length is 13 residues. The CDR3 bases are TGTGCCTGGGCCTCCGGGACCAGGGCTGAAGCTTTCTTT. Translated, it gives CAWASGTRAEAFF.

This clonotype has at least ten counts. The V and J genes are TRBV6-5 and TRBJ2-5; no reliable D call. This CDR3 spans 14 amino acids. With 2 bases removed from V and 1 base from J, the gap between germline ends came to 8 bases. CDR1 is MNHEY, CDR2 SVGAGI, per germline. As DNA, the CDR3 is TGTGCCAGCAGTTACAATTCAGGCCAAGAGACCCAGTACTTC. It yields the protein CASSYNSGQETQYF.

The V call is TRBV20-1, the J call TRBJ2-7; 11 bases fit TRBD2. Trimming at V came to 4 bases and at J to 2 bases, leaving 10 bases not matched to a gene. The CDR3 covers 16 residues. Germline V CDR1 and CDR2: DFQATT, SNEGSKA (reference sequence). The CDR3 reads CSATSGLAGPTYEQYF. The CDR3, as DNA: TGCAGTGCTACCAGTGGACTAGCGGGCCCTACCTACGAGCAGTACTTC.

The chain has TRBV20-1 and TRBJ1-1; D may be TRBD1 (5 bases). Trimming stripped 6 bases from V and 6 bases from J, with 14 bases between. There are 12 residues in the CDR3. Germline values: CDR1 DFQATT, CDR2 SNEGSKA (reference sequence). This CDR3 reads CSAAGQIAEAFF. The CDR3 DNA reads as TGCAGTGCCGCCGGACAAATCGCTGAAGCTTTCTTT.

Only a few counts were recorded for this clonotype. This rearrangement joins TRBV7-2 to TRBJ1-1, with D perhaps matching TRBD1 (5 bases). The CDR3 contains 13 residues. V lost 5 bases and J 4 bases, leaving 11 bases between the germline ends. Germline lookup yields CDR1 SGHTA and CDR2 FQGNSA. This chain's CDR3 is CASSPVGGTEAFF. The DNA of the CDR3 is TGTGCCAGCAGCCCCGTCGGGGGCACTGAAGCTTTCTTT.

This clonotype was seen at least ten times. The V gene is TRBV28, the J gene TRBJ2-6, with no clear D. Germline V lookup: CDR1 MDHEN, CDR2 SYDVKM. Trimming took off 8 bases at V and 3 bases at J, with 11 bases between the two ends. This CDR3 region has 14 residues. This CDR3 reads CASGTPDGANVLTF. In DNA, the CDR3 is TGTGCCAGCGGTACCCCCGATGGGGCCAACGTCCTGACTTTC.

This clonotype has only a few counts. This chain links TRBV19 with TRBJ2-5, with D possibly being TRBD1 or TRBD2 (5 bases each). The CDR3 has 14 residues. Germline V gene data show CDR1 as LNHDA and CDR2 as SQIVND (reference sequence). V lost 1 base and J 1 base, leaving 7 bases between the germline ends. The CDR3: CASSIGGAQETQYF. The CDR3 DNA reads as TGTGCCAGTAGTATAGGAGGGGCCCAAGAGACCCAGTACTTC.

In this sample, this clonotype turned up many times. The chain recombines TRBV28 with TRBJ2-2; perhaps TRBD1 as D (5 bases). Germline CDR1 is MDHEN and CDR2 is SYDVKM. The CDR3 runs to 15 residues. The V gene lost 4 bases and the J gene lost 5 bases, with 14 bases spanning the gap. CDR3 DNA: TGTGCCAGCAGTTCCCAGGGTCTAGTTACCGGGGAGCTGTTTTTT. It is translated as CASSSQGLVTGELFF.

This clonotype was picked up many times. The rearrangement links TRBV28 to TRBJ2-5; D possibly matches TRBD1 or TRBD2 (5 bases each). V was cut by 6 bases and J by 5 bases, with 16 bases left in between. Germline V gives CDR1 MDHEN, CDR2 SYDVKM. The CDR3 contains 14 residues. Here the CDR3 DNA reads TGTGCCAGCAGCCGGGACCCGAGATATGAGACCCAGTACTTC. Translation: CASSRDPRYETQYF.

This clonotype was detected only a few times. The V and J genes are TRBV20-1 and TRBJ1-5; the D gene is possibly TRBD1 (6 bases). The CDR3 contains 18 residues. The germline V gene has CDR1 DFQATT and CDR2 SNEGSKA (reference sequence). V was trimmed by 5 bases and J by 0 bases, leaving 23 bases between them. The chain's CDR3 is CSAYPWTARRNSNQPQHF. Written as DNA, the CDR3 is TGCAGTGCTTACCCGTGGACAGCCAGAAGGAATAGCAATCAGCCCCAGCATTTT.

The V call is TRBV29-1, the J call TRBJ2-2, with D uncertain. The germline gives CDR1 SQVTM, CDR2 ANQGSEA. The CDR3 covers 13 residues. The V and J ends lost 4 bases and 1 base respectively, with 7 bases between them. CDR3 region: CSVGWVNTGELFF. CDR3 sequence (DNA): TGCAGCGTTGGATGGGTGAACACCGGGGAGCTGTTTTTT.

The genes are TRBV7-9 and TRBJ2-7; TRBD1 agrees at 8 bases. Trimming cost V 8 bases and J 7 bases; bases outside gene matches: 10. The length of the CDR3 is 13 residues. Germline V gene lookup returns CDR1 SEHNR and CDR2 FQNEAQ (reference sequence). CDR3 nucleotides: TGTGCCAGCTCCGGACAGGGAGTGGAGGAGCAGTACTTC. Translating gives CASSGQGVEEQYF.

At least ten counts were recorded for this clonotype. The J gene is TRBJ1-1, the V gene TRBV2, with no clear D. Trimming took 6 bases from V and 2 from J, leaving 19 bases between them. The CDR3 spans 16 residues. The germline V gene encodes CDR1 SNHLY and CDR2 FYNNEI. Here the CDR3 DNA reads TGTGCCAGCAGCGATCGATTCGTGAAGCTAAACACTGAAGCTTTCTTT. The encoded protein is CASSDRFVKLNTEAFF.